This T cell receptor (beta chain) was captured in a study of beta chain features in type 1 diabetes. Background on the study: Patients and healthy donors were similar in age, gender and cell yields. Examined across all samples were 90 million to 130 million sorted cells.

This clone was counted only a few times. Every bit of the isolated RNA underwent reverse transcription, so sequencing read expressed TCRB transcripts. TCRdb's copy holds only in-frame clones and misses some; the assay was immunoSEQ multiplex PCR. The table has about 900,000 clones, under 20% seen once; the top ten hold around 0.02%. The CDR3 length is 19 residues. Germline assignment: CDR1 LNHDA and CDR2 SQIVND (reference sequence). Trimming left V 3 bases short and J 9 bases short, with 30 bases between. The sequence derives from a woman between 18 and 29 years old in good health. The genes are TRBV19 and TRBJ2-1; D may be TRBD2 (6 bases). Sequenced material: naive CD4+ T cells from blood. CDR3 region: CASSMGTGGFTNSRGEQFF. The CDR3 DNA is TGTGCCAGTAGTATGGGGACTGGCGGCTTTACCAACAGTCGAGGTGAGCAGTTCTTC.